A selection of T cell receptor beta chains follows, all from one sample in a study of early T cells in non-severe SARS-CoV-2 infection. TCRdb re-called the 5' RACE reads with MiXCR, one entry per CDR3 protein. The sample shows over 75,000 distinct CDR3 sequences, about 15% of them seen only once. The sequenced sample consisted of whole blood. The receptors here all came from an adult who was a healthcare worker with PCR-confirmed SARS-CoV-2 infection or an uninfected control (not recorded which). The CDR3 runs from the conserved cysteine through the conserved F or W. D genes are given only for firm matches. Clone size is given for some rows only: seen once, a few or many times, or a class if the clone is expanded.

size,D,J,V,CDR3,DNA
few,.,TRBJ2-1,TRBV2,CASFLLESSYNEQFF,TGTGCCAGCTTTTTGCTGGAAAGCTCCTACAATGAGCAGTTCTTC
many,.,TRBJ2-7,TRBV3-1,CASSHGGNEQYF,TGTGCCAGCAGCCATGGGGGTAACGAGCAGTACTTC
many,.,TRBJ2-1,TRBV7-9,CASSSPREHWNNEQFF,TGTGCCAGCAGCTCCCCCCGGGAGCACTGGAACAATGAGCAGTTCTTC
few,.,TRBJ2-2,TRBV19,CASSPTRPGELFF,TGTGCCAGTAGTCCCACTAGACCCGGGGAGCTGTTTTTT
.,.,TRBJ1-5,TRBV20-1,CSATPGTISNQPQHF,TGCAGTGCAACTCCCGGGACAATAAGCAATCAGCCCCAGCATTTT
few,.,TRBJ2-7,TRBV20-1,CSARPTERHYEQYF,TGCAGTGCTAGGCCAACTGAACGGCATTACGAGCAGTACTTC
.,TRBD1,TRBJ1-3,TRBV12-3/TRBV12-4,CASSFARQWDRVGYTIYF,TGTGCCAGCAGTTTTGCTCGTCAGTGGGACAGGGTCGGTTACACCATATATTTT
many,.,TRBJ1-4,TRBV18,CASSPGTGVDEKLFF,TGTGCCAGCTCACCGGGAACTGGAGTGGATGAAAAACTGTTTTTT
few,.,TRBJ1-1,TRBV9,CASSRFGSEAFF,TGTGCCAGCAGCCGCTTCGGGTCTGAAGCTTTCTTT
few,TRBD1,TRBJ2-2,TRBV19,CATDRDGELFF,TGTGCAACCGACAGGGATGGGGAGCTGTTTTTT
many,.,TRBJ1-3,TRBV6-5,CASSYEWGNTIYF,TGTGCCAGCAGTTACGAGTGGGGAAACACCATATATTTT
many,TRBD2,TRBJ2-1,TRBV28,CASRLAGPGVYEQFF,TGTGCCAGCAGGTTAGCGGGGCCGGGGGTTTATGAGCAGTTCTTC
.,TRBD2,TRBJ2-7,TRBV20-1,CSATDTGTSGYEQYF,TGCAGTGCTACAGATACCGGGACTAGCGGGTACGAGCAGTACTTC
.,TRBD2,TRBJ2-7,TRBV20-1,CSATGLAGAGTYEQYF,TGCAGTGCCACGGGACTAGCGGGAGCCGGGACCTACGAGCAGTACTTC
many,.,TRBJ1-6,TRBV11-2,CASRDQPSSPLHF,TGTGCCAGCAGGGATCAACCCAGTTCACCCCTCCACTTT
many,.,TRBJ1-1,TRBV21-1,CASSKGEGSTEAFF,TGTGCCAGCAGCAAAGGAGAGGGGAGCACTGAAGCTTTCTTT